These 9 T cell receptor beta chains originate from one sample sequenced in a study of OX40 agonist ivuxolimab in advanced cancers. Library preparation employed the immunoSEQ multiplex PCR assay. TCRdb re-hosts the immuneACCESS table, in-frame sequences only. Its copies lack some clones; in the studies checked, an unresolved V gene accounts for under half of them, and the cause for the rest is not known. This sample comprises tens of thousands of clones, 88% of them detected only once. Around 58% of the sample belongs to the ten largest clones. The input for sequencing was CD4+ or CD8+ T cells sorted from blood, taken in a trial of the OX40 agonist ivuxolimab. These receptors were collected from an adult with an advanced solid tumor such as melanoma, head and neck, liver or kidney cancer.

J is TRBJ2-1 and V is TRBV15; 9 bases align to TRBD1. Trimming removed 3 bases from V and 6 bases from J; junction bases left unmatched: 0. Per germline, CDR1 LNHNV and CDR2 YYDKDF (reference sequence). The CDR3 consists of 13 residues. The CDR3 bases are TGTGCCACCAGCAGGGACAGGGGCAATGAGCAGTTCTTC. Protein product: CATSRDRGNEQFF.

The rearrangement links TRBV7-3 to TRBJ2-1, with D possibly being TRBD2 (6 bases). Germline CDR1 reads SGHTA; CDR2 reads FQGTGA. Trimming stripped 3 bases from V and 0 bases from J, with 12 bases between. CDR3 size: 16 residues. The CDR3 protein is CASSFSSASSYNEQFF. The DNA of the CDR3 is TGTGCCAGCAGCTTCTCTAGCGCCAGCTCCTACAATGAGCAGTTCTTC.

The chain has TRBV25-1 and TRBJ1-4; tentative D call: TRBD1 (5 bases). V was shortened by 2 bases and J by 0 bases, with 10 bases between the two germline ends. Germline lookup yields CDR1 MGHDK and CDR2 SYGVNS. The CDR3 spans 16 residues. The chain's CDR3 is CASSEMGVATNEKLFF. In DNA form, the CDR3 reads TGTGCCAGCAGTGAAATGGGGGTCGCAACTAATGAAAAACTGTTTTTT.

CDR3 DNA sequence: TGTGCCAGTAGTCCAAGGGGACAGGGGGCCGACGAGCAGTACTTC. Protein sequence: CASSPRGQGADEQYF. This rearrangement joins TRBV19 to TRBJ2-7; 12 bases line up with TRBD1. V dropped 5 bases and J dropped 5; count of bases not matched to a gene: 7. The CDR3 covers 15 residues. The germline CDR1 and CDR2 sequences are LNHDA and SQIVND (reference sequence).

The rearrangement uses TRBV29-1 and TRBJ2-5; D may correspond to TRBD1 or TRBD2 (8 bases each). The V end was cut by 6 bases, the J end by 2 bases, with 28 bases between. Germline V gives CDR1 SQVTM, CDR2 ANQGSEA. The CDR3 has 18 residues. Here the CDR3 DNA reads TGCAGCGTAGCGATCCGGGACAGGTCCCGGGGGGGGCAAGAGACCCAGTACTTC. It translates to CSVAIRDRSRGGQETQYF.

There are a few counts of this clone. The chain carries TRBV28 and TRBJ1-6; perhaps TRBD1 as D (5 bases). The germline V gene encodes CDR1 MDHEN and CDR2 SYDVKM. V was cut by 2 bases and J by 7 bases, with 6 bases left in between. The CDR3 covers 13 residues. The CDR3 loop is CASSLTGNSPLHF. DNA of the CDR3: TGTGCCAGCAGTTTAACAGGAAATTCACCCCTCCACTTT.

The V gene is TRBV7-8, the J gene TRBJ1-5; D ambiguous. The CDR3 totals 18 residues. Germline CDR1 and CDR2: SGHVS and FQNEAQ. V lost 5 bases, J lost 0 bases, and 20 bases lay in between. CDR3 DNA: TGTGCCAGCAGCCCAGACGGTCCGATTCGACCTAGCAATCAGCCCCAGCATTTT. Its protein product is CASSPDGPIRPSNQPQHF.

V and J are TRBV18 and TRBJ1-2; D is undetermined. Germline V gene lookup returns CDR1 KGHSH and CDR2 LQKENI. V dropped 2 bases and J dropped 7 bases, with 11 bases sitting between them. The CDR3 is made up of 13 amino acids. CDR3 residues: CASSPSHGSGYTF. Here the CDR3 DNA reads TGTGCCAGCTCACCATCCCATGGAAGTGGCTACACCTTC.

J is TRBJ2-7 and V is TRBV7-6; no reliable D call. Germline V gives CDR1 SGHVS, CDR2 FNYEAQ. The CDR3 loop spans 12 amino acids. V was trimmed by 0 bases and J by 7 bases, leaving 7 bases between them. In DNA form, the CDR3 reads TGTGCCAGCAGCTTAGCCTTTGGGGAGCAGTACTTC. This gives the protein CASSLAFGEQYF.